This TCR beta chain was documented in a study of T cells in Graves' hyperthyroidism and ophthalmopathy. Whole-study results and caveats: Blood samples included most of the expanded thyroid clonotypes exceeding 0.001.

This clonotype was counted many times. Its specificity is unknown. Subjects aged 18 to 65 presented with newly diagnosed hyperthyroidism of less than 2 months' duration. Germline CDR1 reads SGHTA; CDR2 reads FQGNSA. This CDR3 is 15 amino acids long. Trimming removed 5 bases from V and 6 bases from J; junction bases left unmatched: 9. Template material for amplifying TCR beta CDR3 regions consisted of RNA transcripts. TCR CDR3 underwent first-round RT-PCR with the HTBI primer set. TCRdb re-called the multiplex PCR reads through MiXCR, storing one row per CDR3 protein. The sample contains around 580,000 distinct CDR3 sequences, under 60% of which appear only once.

The chain has TRBV7-2 and TRBJ2-5, with TRBD1 identical over 10 bases. The sample consisted of peripheral blood or thyroid tissue (not recorded which). The source is a woman aged 18-30 years with Graves' hyperthyroidism. The CDR3 here is CASSLTGTGEKTQYF. CDR3 DNA sequence: TGTGCCAGCAGCCTTACCGGGACAGGGGAAAAGACCCAGTACTTC.